These 6 T cell receptor beta chains were sequenced from one sample in a study of shared clonotypes between healthy human individuals. TCRdb keeps only in-frame clones here, not all; method: immunoSEQ multiplex PCR. The profile covers roughly 2.2 million clones, with less than 95% appearing a single time and approximately 0.4% taken by the ten largest. The sequencing input was naive CD4+ T cells from PBMCs. The subset here: CD45RA+ positively selected. These receptors originate from a young man in good health. Some clones in this sample may be carry-over from other donors' samples.

This sequence joins TRBV15 and TRBJ2-2, with 9 bases matching TRBD2. V lost 0 bases, J lost 5 bases, and 7 bases stayed unmatched. The CDR3 has 17 amino acids. The germline gives CDR1 LNHNV, CDR2 YYDKDF (reference sequence). CDR3 loop: CATSRDRVAGETGELFF. Here the CDR3 DNA reads TGTGCCACCAGCAGAGATCGTGTAGCGGGAGAGACCGGGGAGCTGTTTTTT.

V is TRBV9 and J is TRBJ2-7; D remains ambiguous. The CDR3 spans 13 residues. The germline V gene has CDR1 SGDLS and CDR2 YYNGEE. Trimming pared 0 bases from V and 4 bases from J, leaving 8 bases between. This CDR3 is CASSVGPRYEQYF. The CDR3 DNA sequence: TGTGCCAGCAGCGTAGGCCCGAGATACGAGCAGTACTTC.

This chain links TRBV6-6 with TRBJ2-5, with 9 bases identical to TRBD1. TRBJ2-7 matches the DNA end more closely, so the J call is doubtful. Germline CDR1 reads MNHNY; CDR2 reads SVGAGI (reference sequence). There are 15 residues in the CDR3. The CDR3 protein is CASSHRGRRGYEQYF. In DNA form, the CDR3 reads TGTGCCAGCAGCCACAGGGGGCGGAGAGGGTACGAGCAGTACTTC.

The chain links TRBV7-2 to TRBJ1-3; tentatively, D is TRBD1 (6 bases). V was shortened by 5 bases and J by 0 bases, with 14 bases between the two germline ends. Germline CDR1 is SGHTA and CDR2 is FQGNSA. The CDR3 consists of 16 residues. The CDR3 coding sequence is TGTGCCAGCAGCCCCGGGACACTGAACTCTGGAAACACCATATATTTT. Encoded protein: CASSPGTLNSGNTIYF.

This clone was seen only once. The CDR3 loop is CASSPARTGGNQPQHF. CDR3 in DNA: TGTGCCAGCAGCCCGGCGAGGACGGGCGGCAATCAGCCCCAGCATTTT. The gene calls are TRBV7-2 and TRBJ1-5, with no clear D. V was pared by 5 bases and J by 2 bases, with 16 bases between. Germline values: CDR1 SGHTA, CDR2 FQGNSA. CDR3 length equals 16 residues.

The chain has TRBV28 and TRBJ1-5; unclear D gene. The germline gives CDR1 MDHEN, CDR2 SYDVKM. CDR3 length equals 15 residues. V was shortened by 7 bases and J by 4 bases, with 17 bases between the two germline ends. Here the CDR3 DNA reads TGTGCCAGCACCGATAAAGGTTTGGGGAATCAGCCCCAGCATTTT. Protein: CASTDKGLGNQPQHF.